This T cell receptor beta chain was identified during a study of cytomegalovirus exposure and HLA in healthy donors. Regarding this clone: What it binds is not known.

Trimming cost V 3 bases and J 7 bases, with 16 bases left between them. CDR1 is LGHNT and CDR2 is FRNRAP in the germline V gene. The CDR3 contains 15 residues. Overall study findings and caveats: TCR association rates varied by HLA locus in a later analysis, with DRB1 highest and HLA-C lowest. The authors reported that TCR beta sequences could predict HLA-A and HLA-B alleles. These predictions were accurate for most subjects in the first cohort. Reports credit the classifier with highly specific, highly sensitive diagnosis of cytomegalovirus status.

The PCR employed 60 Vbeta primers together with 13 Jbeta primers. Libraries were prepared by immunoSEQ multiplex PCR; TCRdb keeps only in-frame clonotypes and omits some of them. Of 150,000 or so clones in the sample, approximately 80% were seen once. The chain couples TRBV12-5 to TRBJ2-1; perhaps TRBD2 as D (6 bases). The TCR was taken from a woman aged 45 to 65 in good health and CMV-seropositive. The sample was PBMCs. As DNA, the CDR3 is TGTGCTAGTGGTTTTGGGACTCCCGCTCGAAATGAGCAGTTCTTC. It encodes CASGFGTPARNEQFF.